The 28 T cell receptor beta chains listed next were all sequenced from one sample in a study of control samples from healthy donors and cancer patients. Sequenced by immunoSEQ multiplex PCR; TCRdb stores in-frame clones only, minus some. This sample has over 45,000 clones; 85% to 95% occur once, and the top ten carry about 0.74%. The sample taken for sequencing was PBMCs. All receptors derive from a man aged 25-40 years with colorectal cancer.

The count of this clone is one. The gene calls are TRBV29-1 and TRBJ2-7, with D unclear. Trimming removed 4 bases from V and 6 bases from J, with 10 bases in between. Germline CDR1 is SQVTM and CDR2 is ANQGSEA. The CDR3 is 11 residues long. The CDR3 region has the DNA TGCAGCGTTGCCCAAGGGCGCGAGCAGTACGTC. It yields the protein CSVAQGREQYV.

The chain combines TRBV7-8 with TRBJ1-3; D call uncertain. The V end was cut by 2 bases, the J end by 2 bases, with 1 base between. The CDR3 spans 12 residues. Germline V lookup: CDR1 SGHVS, CDR2 FQNEAQ. The CDR3 DNA reads TGTGCCAGCAGCTTACCTGGAAACACCATATATTTT. Its translation is CASSLPGNTIYF.

J is TRBJ2-3 and V is TRBV7-9; a possible D gene is TRBD1 (6 bases). V was clipped by 1 base and J by 2 bases, with 19 bases between them. CDR3 size: 18 residues. In germline, CDR1 is SEHNR, CDR2 FQNEAQ (reference sequence). This chain's CDR3 is CASSLVGGTIPPTDTQYF. In nucleotides, the CDR3 is TGTGCCAGCAGCTTAGTAGGTGGGACAATACCACCCACAGATACGCAGTATTTT.

V usage is TRBV5-4 and J usage is TRBJ2-7, with TRBD1 matching 9 bases. The ends lost 0 bases at V and 5 bases at J; junction bases unmatched: 9. The germline V gene encodes CDR1 SGHNT and CDR2 YYREEE (reference sequence). This CDR3 spans 16 amino acids. CDR3 protein: CASSLGAGQGSHEQYF. The CDR3, as DNA: TGTGCCAGCAGCTTGGGTGCGGGACAGGGTTCCCACGAGCAGTACTTC. The full variable domain, in which reference TRBV5-4 and TRBJ2-7 provide the parts outside the CDR3, is ETGVTQSPTHLIKTRGQQVTLRCSSQSGHNTVSWYQQALGQGPQFIFQYYREEENGRGNFPPRFSGLQFPNYSSELNVNALELDDSALYLCASSLGAGQGSHEQYFGPGTRLTVT.

This sequence joins TRBV6-5 and TRBJ1-6; D gene ambiguous. Germline values: CDR1 MNHEY, CDR2 SVGAGI. The CDR3 extends over 13 amino acids. Trimming took off 6 bases at V and 8 bases at J, with 11 bases between the two ends. The CDR3 nucleotides are TGTGCCAGCAGCCGTCCGGTGGATTCACCCCTCCACTTT. It translates to CASSRPVDSPLHF.

The count of this clone is one. This chain uses TRBV3-1 (or the pseudogene TRBV3-2) with TRBJ2-3; 7 bases are shared with TRBD2. The CDR3 is made up of 15 amino acids. Germline trimming cut 2 bases from V and 5 bases from J; bases unmatched to any gene: 7. Per the germline V gene, CDR1 is LGHDT and CDR2 is YNNKEL (reference sequence). CDR3 sequence: CASSQRTGGVDTQYF. The CDR3 nucleotides are TGTGCCAGCAGCCAACGGACGGGGGGAGTAGATACGCAGTATTTT.

The rearrangement joins TRBV6-1 to TRBJ1-3, with D unclear. The germline V gene has CDR1 MNHNS and CDR2 SASEGT. The CDR3 is made up of 12 amino acids. With 2 bases removed from V and 4 bases from J, the gap between germline ends came to 3 bases. This CDR3 reads CASSERGNTIYF. The CDR3 region has the DNA TGTGCCAGCAGTGAACGGGGAAACACCATATATTTT.

This clone was found once. The chain recombines TRBV3-1 (or the pseudogene TRBV3-2) with TRBJ1-2; a weak D match, TRBD1 (5 bases). Per the germline V gene, CDR1 is LGHDT and CDR2 is YNNKEL (reference sequence). Trimming shortened V by 1 base and J by 2 bases, and 5 bases separated the two germline ends. This CDR3 contains 13 residues. The CDR3 spells CASSQAGNYGYTF. The CDR3 DNA reads as TGTGCCAGCAGCCAAGCAGGGAACTATGGCTACACCTTC.

In nucleotides, the CDR3 is TGTGCCATCAGTGTGAGCACAGATACGCAGTATTTT. Amino acid sequence: CAISVSTDTQYF. The chain couples TRBV10-3 to TRBJ2-3; no firm D call. The CDR3 length is 12 residues. The V end was cut by 4 bases, the J end by 0 bases, with 2 bases between. Looked up from germline, CDR1 is ENHRY and CDR2 is SYGVKD.

V usage is TRBV7-9 and J usage is TRBJ1-1; D gene ambiguous. V was pared by 2 bases and J by 8 bases, with 9 bases between. Germline V gene sequence: CDR1 SEHNR, CDR2 FQNEAQ (reference sequence). The CDR3 spans 12 residues. CDR3 in amino acids: CASSLITDEAFF. Written as DNA, the CDR3 is TGTGCCAGCAGCTTAATTACAGACGAAGCTTTCTTT. Combining the CDR3 with reference TRBV7-9 and TRBJ1-1 gives the whole variable domain DTGVSQNPRHKITKRGQNVTFRCDPISEHNRLYWYRQTLGQGPEFLTYFQNEAQLEKSRLLSDRFSAERPKGSFSTLEIQRTEQGDSAMYLCASSLITDEAFFGQGTRLTVV.

The chain carries TRBV5-6 and TRBJ2-1; D may be TRBD1 (5 bases). The CDR3 is made up of 13 amino acids. V was cut by 5 bases and J by 7 bases, with 13 bases left in between. The germline gives CDR1 SGHDT, CDR2 YYEEEE. CDR3 amino acids: CASSDSRVNEQFF. In nucleotides, the CDR3 is TGTGCCAGCAGTGACTCCAGGGTAAATGAGCAGTTCTTC.

This clone showed up just once. J is TRBJ1-4 and V is TRBV5-4; D is ambiguous. The CDR3 contains 12 residues. Germline V gives CDR1 SGHNT, CDR2 YYREEE (reference sequence). The V and J ends lost 3 bases and 5 bases respectively, with 5 bases between them. The DNA for the CDR3 is TGTGCCAGCAGCTCTCCGAATGAAAAACTGTTTTTT. Translated: CASSSPNEKLFF.

The rearrangement joins TRBV6-5 to TRBJ2-2, with D unresolved. Germline loops: CDR1 MNHEY, CDR2 SVGAGI. This CDR3 has 15 residues. V dropped 2 bases and J dropped 0 bases, with 7 bases sitting between them. The CDR3 DNA reads TGTGCCAGCAGTTACCCTGGAGCGAACACCGGGGAGCTGTTTTTT. It translates to CASSYPGANTGELFF.

This clone appeared a single time. The chain employs TRBV24-1 and TRBJ1-5, with D possibly being TRBD1 (6 bases). V was cut by 0 bases and J by 10 bases, with 12 bases left in between. CDR1 and CDR2 from the germline V gene are KGHDR and SFDVKD. This CDR3 has 14 residues. The CDR3 is CATSDLGGLGPQHF. The CDR3 bases are TGTGCCACCAGTGATTTGGGGGGCCTTGGACCCCAGCATTTT.

V is TRBV5-1 and J is TRBJ2-1; the D gene is possibly TRBD2 (6 bases). This CDR3 has 15 residues. Germline-derived CDR1 and CDR2 are SGHRS and YFSETQ. Trimming stripped 5 bases from V and 5 bases from J, with 17 bases between. Here the CDR3 reads CASSSGTSPHNEQFF. The CDR3 DNA reads as TGCGCCAGCAGTTCCGGGACTTCCCCCCACAATGAGCAGTTCTTC.

The chain employs TRBV7-8 and TRBJ1-1; unclear D gene. V shed 1 base and J shed 7 bases, with 10 bases lying between them. There are 13 residues in the CDR3. Looked up from germline, CDR1 is SGHVS and CDR2 is FQNEAQ. CDR3 sequence: CASSLDRWLEAFF. In nucleotides, the CDR3 is TGTGCCAGCAGCTTAGATAGGTGGCTTGAAGCTTTCTTT.

The CDR3 DNA reads TGTGCCAGCAGCCCCCGGGGCTATAACTATGGCTACACCTTC. This sequence encodes CASSPRGYNYGYTF. The chain recombines TRBV9 with TRBJ1-2; D possibly corresponds to TRBD1 (5 bases). Germline loops: CDR1 SGDLS, CDR2 YYNGEE. CDR3 length equals 14 residues. The V gene lost 4 bases and the J gene lost 1 base, with 11 bases spanning the gap.

The J gene is TRBJ1-3, the V gene TRBV2; maybe TRBD1 (5 bases). V shed 6 bases and J shed 2 bases, with 8 bases lying between them. Germline assignment: CDR1 SNHLY and CDR2 FYNNEI. The CDR3 runs to 13 residues. The CDR3 nucleotides read TGTGCCAGCAGCTCCAGGGCTGGAAACACCATATATTTT. Translation gives CASSSRAGNTIYF.

This chain links TRBV4-2 with TRBJ2-4; 11 bases line up with TRBD1. CDR3 length: 21 amino acids. The germline V gene has CDR1 LGHNA and CDR2 YNFKEQ. Germline trimming cut 2 bases from V and 2 bases from J; bases unmatched to any gene: 17. The CDR3, as DNA: TGTGCCAGCAGCCAATCCGGACAGGGGGCAGTGATCCGCTCCACCAAAAACATTCAGTACTTC. Its translation is CASSQSGQGAVIRSTKNIQYF.

V gene TRBV18 combines with J gene TRBJ1-5; TRBD1 is a possible D gene (5 bases). V was pared by 3 bases and J by 1 base, with 13 bases between. Germline CDR1 is KGHSH and CDR2 is LQKENI. CDR3 length equals 16 residues. The CDR3 DNA reads as TGTGCCAGCTCACCCCAGGGTCCCAACAGCAATCAGCCCCAGCATTTT. Its protein is CASSPQGPNSNQPQHF.

The count of this clone is one. DNA of the CDR3: TGTGCCAGCAACAGGGGGCGGGCTAATGAAAAACTGTTTTTT. Its protein product is CASNRGRANEKLFF. The rearrangement links TRBV11-2 to TRBJ1-4; 9 positions match TRBD1. J lost 3 bases, V lost 7 bases, and 3 bases had no gene match. The CDR3 is 14 residues long. CDR1 SGHAT and CDR2 FQNNGV come from the germline V gene.

This chain connects TRBV4-3 to TRBJ1-1; D call uncertain. The CDR3 runs 15 residues. V shed 0 bases and J shed 0 bases, with 8 bases lying between them. Germline V gene sequence: CDR1 LGHNA, CDR2 YSLEER. CDR3 sequence (DNA): TGCGCCAGCAGCCAAGAAAGGATCATGAACACTGAAGCTTTCTTT. It codes for CASSQERIMNTEAFF.

The chain uses TRBV7-8 and TRBJ2-1; TRBD1 aligns across 11 bases. V was clipped by 5 bases and J by 9 bases; unmatched bases: 6. The length of the CDR3 is 14 residues. CDR1 is SGHVS and CDR2 is FQNEAQ in the germline V gene. In DNA, the CDR3 is TGTGCCAGCAGCCCTCGGACAGGGGGCGGTGAGCAGTTCTTC. Protein: CASSPRTGGGEQFF.

The V call is TRBV5-1, the J call TRBJ1-4; D might be TRBD1 (5 bases). Germline CDR1 reads SGHRS; CDR2 reads YFSETQ. Trimming took off 4 bases at V and 7 bases at J, with 17 bases between the two ends. There are 15 residues in the CDR3. The CDR3 here is CASSLYSGKGEKLFF. CDR3 in DNA: TGCGCCAGCAGCCTGTATTCAGGGAAAGGTGAAAAACTGTTTTTT.

The chain joins TRBV12-3 or TRBV12-4 to TRBJ1-5; no clear D gene. Trimming removed 6 bases at V and 5 bases at J, with 11 bases between. This CDR3 has 13 residues. CDR3 DNA: TGTGCCAGCAGCCACTCCTTCGATCAGCCCCAGCATTTT. Translating it yields CASSHSFDQPQHF.

This chain uses TRBV6-2 or TRBV6-3 with TRBJ2-1; 10 positions match TRBD2. J lost 10 bases, V lost 4 bases, and 10 bases had no gene match. The CDR3 runs to 15 residues. Germline CDR1 reads MNHEY; CDR2 reads SVGEGT. The chain's CDR3 is CASSFFGGTSDEQFF. CDR3 nucleotides: TGTGCCAGCAGTTTCTTTGGGGGGACTAGCGACGAGCAGTTCTTC.

This clone was observed once. The rearrangement joins TRBV10-3 to TRBJ1-1; D is undetermined. Germline V lookup: CDR1 ENHRY, CDR2 SYGVKD. Trimming shortened V by 6 bases and J by 4 bases, and 12 bases separated the two germline ends. The CDR3 extends over 13 amino acids. For the CDR3, the DNA is TGTGCCATCAGCCCAGAATGGGCCACTGAAGCTTTCTTT. Translated: CAISPEWATEAFF.

This clone was recorded once. V and J are TRBV5-4 and TRBJ1-1; D unresolved. This CDR3 has 13 amino acids. Trimming pared 1 base from V and 5 bases from J, leaving 9 bases between. Germline CDR1 is SGHNT and CDR2 is YYREEE (reference sequence). The CDR3 protein is CASSLFSETEAFF. CDR3 bases: TGTGCCAGCAGCTTGTTTTCTGAGACTGAAGCTTTCTTT.